These T cell receptor beta chains were read from a single sample in a study of T cell responses to AZD1222 COVID-19 vaccine. Sequenced by immunoSEQ multiplex PCR; TCRdb stores in-frame clones only, minus some. The sample lists 90,000 to 130,000 clones, 81% occurring once. Sequenced here: peripheral blood, sampled on day 0 of AZD1222 vaccination. The receptors were sampled from an adult in good health. The CDR3 runs from the conserved cysteine through the conserved F or W. The D gene is left open where the match is weak. Some rows mark clone size as missing; the rest say once, few, many or name a class of expanded clone.

d_call: TRBD2
clone_size: NA
j_call: TRBJ2-6
v_call: TRBV19
cdr3_aa: CASSIRLAGSGANVLTF
cdr3_nt: TGTGCCAGTAGTATCAGGCTAGCGGGCTCTGGGGCCAACGTCCTGACTTTC

d_call: TRBD2
clone_size: once
j_call: TRBJ2-5
v_call: TRBV7-6
cdr3_aa: CASSLGSGSAETQYF
cdr3_nt: TGTGCCAGCAGCTTAGGTAGCGGGAGTGCTGAGACCCAGTACTTC

d_call: NA
clone_size: NA
j_call: TRBJ2-7
v_call: TRBV5-1
cdr3_aa: CASSFSSGPYEQYF
cdr3_nt: TGCGCCAGCAGCTTTTCTTCAGGGCCCTACGAGCAGTACTTC

d_call: NA
clone_size: NA
j_call: TRBJ2-3
v_call: TRBV28
cdr3_aa: CASSRTSRTDTQYF
cdr3_nt: TGTGCCAGCAGTCGGACAAGCCGCACAGATACGCAGTATTTT

d_call: TRBD1
clone_size: NA
j_call: TRBJ1-2
v_call: TRBV4-3
cdr3_aa: CASASSGTGAGYTF
cdr3_nt: TGCGCCAGCGCTTCTTCCGGGACAGGGGCCGGCTACACCTTC

d_call: TRBD1
clone_size: NA
j_call: TRBJ2-5
v_call: TRBV3-1/TRBV3-2
cdr3_aa: CASSQRQGGETQYF
cdr3_nt: TGTGCCAGCAGCCAACGACAGGGTGGAGAGACCCAGTACTTC

d_call: NA
clone_size: NA
j_call: TRBJ1-1
v_call: TRBV3-1/TRBV3-2
cdr3_aa: CASSQLNGQTDPEAFF
cdr3_nt: TGTGCCAGCAGCCAACTGAATGGACAGACCGACCCTGAAGCTTTCTTT

d_call: TRBD2
clone_size: NA
j_call: TRBJ2-3
v_call: TRBV5-1
cdr3_aa: CASSLEPSGAFRTDTQYF
cdr3_nt: TGCGCCAGCAGCTTGGAGCCTAGCGGGGCCTTTCGCACAGATACGCAGTATTTT

d_call: NA
clone_size: NA
j_call: TRBJ1-3
v_call: TRBV3-1/TRBV3-2
cdr3_aa: CASSHMGAESRNTIYF
cdr3_nt: TGTGCCAGCAGTCACATGGGCGCGGAGTCGCGAAACACCATATATTTT

d_call: NA
clone_size: NA
j_call: TRBJ1-2
v_call: TRBV7-2
cdr3_aa: CASSLVRRGGDYGYTF
cdr3_nt: TGTGCCAGCAGCTTAGTGCGTCGTGGGGGCGACTATGGCTACACCTTC

d_call: NA
clone_size: NA
j_call: TRBJ2-5
v_call: TRBV14
cdr3_aa: CASSQDLGIGQETQYF
cdr3_nt: TGTGCCAGCAGCCAAGATCTTGGGATTGGGCAAGAGACCCAGTACTTC

d_call: TRBD2
clone_size: NA
j_call: TRBJ2-7
v_call: TRBV5-4
cdr3_aa: CASSLTSGGGISYEQYF
cdr3_nt: TGTGCCAGCAGCTTGACTAGCGGGGGGGGTATCTCCTACGAGCAGTACTTC

d_call: NA
clone_size: NA
j_call: TRBJ2-2
v_call: TRBV24-1
cdr3_aa: CATSDPTGPGELFF
cdr3_nt: TGTGCCACCAGTGATCCCACAGGCCCCGGGGAGCTGTTTTTT

d_call: NA
clone_size: NA
j_call: TRBJ1-2
v_call: TRBV11-2
cdr3_aa: CASSFDWAANYGYTF
cdr3_nt: TGTGCCAGCAGCTTCGATTGGGCAGCTAACTATGGCTACACCTTC

d_call: TRBD1
clone_size: NA
j_call: TRBJ2-7
v_call: TRBV7-2
cdr3_aa: CASSPRGQGSYEQYF
cdr3_nt: TGTGCCAGCAGCCCCCGGGGACAGGGCTCCTACGAGCAGTACTTC

d_call: TRBD1
clone_size: NA
j_call: TRBJ1-3
v_call: TRBV9
cdr3_aa: CASREAESGTGETNTIYF
cdr3_nt: TGTGCCAGCAGAGAAGCCGAATCCGGGACAGGGGAAACAAACACCATATATTTT

d_call: NA
clone_size: NA
j_call: TRBJ2-3
v_call: TRBV14
cdr3_aa: CASSHLGTQYF
cdr3_nt: TGTGCCAGCAGCCACCTAGGCACGCAGTATTTT

d_call: NA
clone_size: NA
j_call: TRBJ1-2
v_call: TRBV18
cdr3_aa: CASSATPTNYGYTF
cdr3_nt: TGTGCCAGCTCAGCGACACCGACTAACTATGGCTACACCTTC

d_call: NA
clone_size: NA
j_call: TRBJ1-5
v_call: TRBV9
cdr3_aa: CASSVGGSNQPQHF
cdr3_nt: TGTGCCAGCAGCGTAGGAGGAAGCAATCAGCCCCAGCATTTT

d_call: TRBD1
clone_size: NA
j_call: TRBJ2-7
v_call: TRBV28
cdr3_aa: CASRLRDRPYEQYF
cdr3_nt: TGTGCCAGCAGACTTCGGGACAGACCTTACGAGCAGTACTTC

d_call: NA
clone_size: once
j_call: TRBJ1-5
v_call: TRBV18
cdr3_aa: CASSQTDNQPQHF
cdr3_nt: TGTGCCAGCTCACAGACAGACAATCAGCCCCAGCATTTT

d_call: NA
clone_size: few
j_call: TRBJ1-4
v_call: TRBV21-1
cdr3_aa: CASSSPGENEGIEKLFF
cdr3_nt: TGTGCCAGCAGCAGTCCGGGGGAGAATGAGGGCATTGAAAAACTGTTTTTT

d_call: TRBD2
clone_size: NA
j_call: TRBJ2-5
v_call: TRBV5-5
cdr3_aa: CASSTGSGGAKTQYF
cdr3_nt: TGTGCCAGCAGCACCGGTAGCGGGGGGGCCAAGACCCAGTACTTC

d_call: TRBD2
clone_size: NA
j_call: TRBJ2-5
v_call: TRBV11-2
cdr3_aa: CASSLIRGTRDQETQYF
cdr3_nt: TGTGCCAGCAGCTTAATAAGAGGGACTAGGGACCAAGAGACCCAGTACTTC

d_call: TRBD1
clone_size: NA
j_call: TRBJ1-4
v_call: TRBV28
cdr3_aa: CASKRQGGYEKLFF
cdr3_nt: TGTGCCAGCAAAAGACAGGGGGGCTATGAAAAACTGTTTTTT

d_call: NA
clone_size: NA
j_call: TRBJ1-1
v_call: TRBV28
cdr3_aa: CASSFVGGRTEAFF
cdr3_nt: TGTGCCAGCAGTTTTGTAGGAGGAAGAACTGAAGCTTTCTTT

d_call: NA
clone_size: NA
j_call: TRBJ2-1
v_call: TRBV24-1
cdr3_aa: CATSDRTSSNEQFF
cdr3_nt: TGTGCCACCAGTGACAGAACCAGCAGCAATGAGCAGTTCTTC

d_call: TRBD2
clone_size: NA
j_call: TRBJ2-7
v_call: TRBV3-1/TRBV3-2
cdr3_aa: CASSLRERGKYEQYF
cdr3_nt: TGTGCCAGCAGTCTACGTGAGCGGGGGAAGTACGAGCAGTACTTC

d_call: NA
clone_size: NA
j_call: TRBJ1-3
v_call: TRBV5-1
cdr3_aa: CASRQKRTASGNTIYF
cdr3_nt: TGCGCCAGCAGACAGAAAAGGACAGCCTCTGGAAACACCATATATTTT

d_call: TRBD1
clone_size: NA
j_call: TRBJ2-7
v_call: TRBV6-5
cdr3_aa: CASSKGTGPTEQYF
cdr3_nt: TGTGCCAGCAGTAAGGGGACAGGGCCTACCGAGCAGTACTTC

d_call: NA
clone_size: NA
j_call: TRBJ1-5
v_call: TRBV18
cdr3_aa: CASSPAGAVQPQHF
cdr3_nt: TGTGCCAGCTCACCAGCGGGGGCGGTTCAGCCCCAGCATTTT

d_call: NA
clone_size: few
j_call: TRBJ1-5
v_call: TRBV7-8
cdr3_aa: CASSPNTGRVAIAQHF
cdr3_nt: TGTGCCAGCAGCCCAAATACAGGGAGGGTGGCGATTGCCCAGCATTTT

d_call: NA
clone_size: NA
j_call: TRBJ2-7
v_call: TRBV18
cdr3_aa: CASSPAARYEQYF
cdr3_nt: TGTGCCAGCTCACCAGCGGCTAGGTACGAGCAGTACTTC

d_call: NA
clone_size: NA
j_call: TRBJ2-2
v_call: TRBV27
cdr3_aa: CASRDYGGELFF
cdr3_nt: TGTGCCAGCAGAGACTACGGCGGGGAGCTGTTTTTT

d_call: NA
clone_size: NA
j_call: TRBJ1-4
v_call: TRBV7-9
cdr3_aa: CASSPPPTGAFNEKLFF
cdr3_nt: TGTGCCAGCAGCCCTCCCCCGACGGGAGCCTTCAATGAAAAACTGTTTTTT

d_call: TRBD1
clone_size: NA
j_call: TRBJ1-6
v_call: TRBV3-1/TRBV3-2
cdr3_aa: CASSYTGGSDSPLHF
cdr3_nt: TGTGCCAGCAGCTACACAGGGGGTTCAGACTCACCCCTCCACTTT

d_call: TRBD1
clone_size: NA
j_call: TRBJ2-5
v_call: TRBV6-5
cdr3_aa: CASSYSWTGRQETQYF
cdr3_nt: TGTGCCAGCAGTTACTCGTGGACAGGGCGCCAAGAGACCCAGTACTTC

d_call: TRBD1
clone_size: NA
j_call: TRBJ1-2
v_call: TRBV7-9
cdr3_aa: CASSSTGSGYGYTF
cdr3_nt: TGTGCCAGCAGCTCGACAGGGAGTGGCTATGGCTACACCTTC

d_call: TRBD1
clone_size: NA
j_call: TRBJ1-5
v_call: TRBV28
cdr3_aa: CASSPSRATGGFQPQHF
cdr3_nt: TGTGCCAGCAGCCCTTCTAGGGCGACAGGGGGCTTTCAGCCCCAGCATTTT

d_call: NA
clone_size: NA
j_call: TRBJ1-6
v_call: TRBV11-3
cdr3_aa: CASSLKINSPLHF
cdr3_nt: TGTGCCAGCAGCCTTAAGATCAATTCACCCCTCCACTTT

d_call: NA
clone_size: NA
j_call: TRBJ2-7
v_call: TRBV19
cdr3_aa: CASSIGPERAYEQYF
cdr3_nt: TGTGCCAGTAGTATAGGACCGGAAAGGGCCTACGAGCAGTACTTC

d_call: NA
clone_size: few
j_call: TRBJ1-1
v_call: TRBV18
cdr3_aa: CASSISENTEAFF
cdr3_nt: TGTGCCAGCTCAATTTCCGAGAACACTGAAGCTTTCTTT

d_call: TRBD1
clone_size: NA
j_call: TRBJ2-5
v_call: TRBV24-1
cdr3_aa: CATSDPHGTVQETQYF
cdr3_nt: TGTGCCACCAGTGATCCACATGGGACAGTCCAAGAGACCCAGTACTTC

d_call: NA
clone_size: NA
j_call: TRBJ2-7
v_call: TRBV6-2/TRBV6-3
cdr3_aa: CASSYSIGGEGLAKGQYF
cdr3_nt: TGTGCCAGCAGTTACTCGATTGGGGGAGAAGGTTTGGCGAAGGGGCAGTACTTC

d_call: TRBD1
clone_size: NA
j_call: TRBJ2-7
v_call: TRBV10-3
cdr3_aa: CAISEVGTGNVYEQYF
cdr3_nt: TGTGCCATCAGTGAAGTAGGGACAGGGAATGTCTACGAGCAGTACTTC

d_call: TRBD1
clone_size: NA
j_call: TRBJ2-7
v_call: TRBV7-9
cdr3_aa: CASSGTVSYEQYF
cdr3_nt: TGTGCCAGCAGCGGGACAGTTTCCTACGAGCAGTACTTC

d_call: NA
clone_size: NA
j_call: TRBJ1-1
v_call: TRBV7-8
cdr3_aa: CASSFTGRSEAFF
cdr3_nt: TGTGCCAGCAGCTTTACCGGGCGGTCTGAAGCTTTCTTT

d_call: NA
clone_size: NA
j_call: TRBJ2-7
v_call: TRBV3-1/TRBV3-2
cdr3_aa: CASSQGLPYEQYF
cdr3_nt: TGTGCCAGCAGCCAAGGTCTACCCTACGAGCAGTACTTC

d_call: NA
clone_size: NA
j_call: TRBJ1-5
v_call: TRBV2
cdr3_aa: CASSEFEGQPQHF
cdr3_nt: TGTGCCAGCAGTGAATTCGAGGGCCAGCCCCAGCATTTT

d_call: NA
clone_size: NA
j_call: TRBJ2-1
v_call: TRBV13
cdr3_aa: CASSLRQGRNEQFF
cdr3_nt: TGTGCCAGCAGCTTAAGGCAGGGGCGCAATGAGCAGTTCTTC

d_call: NA
clone_size: NA
j_call: TRBJ2-7
v_call: TRBV7-2
cdr3_aa: CASSPMGPLRNEQYF
cdr3_nt: TGTGCCAGCAGCCCGATGGGCCCACTTCGGAACGAGCAGTACTTC

d_call: NA
clone_size: NA
j_call: TRBJ1-2
v_call: TRBV5-1
cdr3_aa: CASSLVLDYGYTF
cdr3_nt: TGCGCCAGCAGCTTGGTACTGGACTATGGCTACACCTTC

d_call: TRBD1
clone_size: NA
j_call: TRBJ1-1
v_call: TRBV7-2
cdr3_aa: CASSLEGRGRTEAFF
cdr3_nt: TGTGCCAGCAGCCTAGAGGGCAGGGGGCGCACTGAAGCTTTCTTT

d_call: NA
clone_size: NA
j_call: TRBJ1-2
v_call: TRBV19
cdr3_aa: CASSNAWEAAGYTF
cdr3_nt: TGTGCCAGTAGCAACGCTTGGGAGGCGGCTGGCTACACCTTC

d_call: NA
clone_size: NA
j_call: TRBJ1-1
v_call: TRBV9
cdr3_aa: CASSVAGANTEAFF
cdr3_nt: TGTGCCAGCAGCGTAGCTGGGGCCAACACTGAAGCTTTCTTT

d_call: NA
clone_size: NA
j_call: TRBJ1-3
v_call: TRBV21-1
cdr3_aa: CASSNLGQGRNTIYF
cdr3_nt: TGTGCCAGCAGCAACCTGGGACAGGGTAGAAACACCATATATTTT

d_call: TRBD1
clone_size: NA
j_call: TRBJ1-1
v_call: TRBV6-5
cdr3_aa: CASSTSGTVNTEAFF
cdr3_nt: TGTGCCAGCAGTACCTCCGGGACAGTAAACACTGAAGCTTTCTTT

d_call: TRBD2
clone_size: NA
j_call: TRBJ2-3
v_call: TRBV9
cdr3_aa: CASSVGLRGATDTQYF
cdr3_nt: TGTGCCAGCAGCGTAGGATTGCGGGGGGCCACAGATACGCAGTATTTT

d_call: NA
clone_size: NA
j_call: TRBJ1-1
v_call: TRBV6-6
cdr3_aa: CASTWGAEAFF
cdr3_nt: TGTGCCAGCACCTGGGGGGCTGAAGCTTTCTTT